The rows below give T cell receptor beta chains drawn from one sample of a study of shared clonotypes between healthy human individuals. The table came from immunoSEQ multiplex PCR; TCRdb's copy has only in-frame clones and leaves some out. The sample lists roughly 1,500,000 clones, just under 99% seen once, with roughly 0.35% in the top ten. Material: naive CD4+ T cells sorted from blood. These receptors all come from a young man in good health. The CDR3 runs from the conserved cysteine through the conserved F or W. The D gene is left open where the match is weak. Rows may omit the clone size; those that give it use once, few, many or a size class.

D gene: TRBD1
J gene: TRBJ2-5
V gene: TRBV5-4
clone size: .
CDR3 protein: CASGHNRGHETQYF
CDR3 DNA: TGTGCCAGCGGCCACAACAGGGGGCACGAGACCCAGTACTTC

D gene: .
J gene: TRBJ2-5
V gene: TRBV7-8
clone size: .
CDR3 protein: CASSAQGYQETQYF
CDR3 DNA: TGTGCCAGCAGCGCCCAGGGGTACCAAGAGACCCAGTACTTC

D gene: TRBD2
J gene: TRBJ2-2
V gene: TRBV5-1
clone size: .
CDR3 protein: CASSLGLADTGELFF
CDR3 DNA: TGCGCCAGCAGCTTGGGACTAGCGGACACCGGGGAGCTGTTTTTT

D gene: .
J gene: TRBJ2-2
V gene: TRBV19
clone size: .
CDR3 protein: CASNGRGNTGELFF
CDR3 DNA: TGTGCCAGTAATGGCAGGGGGAACACCGGGGAGCTGTTTTTT

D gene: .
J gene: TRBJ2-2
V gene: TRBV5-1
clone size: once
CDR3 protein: CASSLIGNTGELFF
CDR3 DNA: TGCGCCAGCAGCTTGATTGGGAACACCGGGGAGCTGTTTTTT

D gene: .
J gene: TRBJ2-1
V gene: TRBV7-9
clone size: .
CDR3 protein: CASSRRGGLTYNEQFF
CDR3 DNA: TGTGCCAGCAGCCGAAGAGGGGGACTAACCTACAATGAGCAGTTCTTC

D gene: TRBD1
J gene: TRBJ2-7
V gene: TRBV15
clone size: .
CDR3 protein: CATSREVLPDRGRDEQYF
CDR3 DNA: TGTGCCACCAGCAGAGAAGTTCTTCCAGACAGGGGGCGGGACGAGCAGTACTTC

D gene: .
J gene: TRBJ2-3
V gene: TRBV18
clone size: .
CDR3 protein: CASSQFRDSQDTQYF
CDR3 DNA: TGTGCCAGCTCCCAATTCCGGGACTCCCAAGATACGCAGTATTTT

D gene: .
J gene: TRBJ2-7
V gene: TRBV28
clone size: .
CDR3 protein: CASSGFDEQYF
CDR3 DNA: TGTGCCAGCTCGGGTTTCGACGAGCAGTACTTC

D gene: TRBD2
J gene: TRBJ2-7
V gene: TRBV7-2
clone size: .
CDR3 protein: CASSPEGGRASYEQYF
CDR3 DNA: TGTGCCAGCAGCCCCGAGGGCGGGAGGGCCTCTTACGAGCAGTACTTC

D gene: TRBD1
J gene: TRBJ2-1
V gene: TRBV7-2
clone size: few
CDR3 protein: CASSLDRGSYNEQFF
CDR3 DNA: TGTGCCAGCAGCTTGGACAGGGGGTCCTACAATGAGCAGTTCTTC

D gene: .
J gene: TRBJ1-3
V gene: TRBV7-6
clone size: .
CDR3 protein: CASSSGLGPGNTIYF
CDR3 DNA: TGTGCCAGCAGCTCAGGGTTAGGTCCCGGAAACACCATATATTTT

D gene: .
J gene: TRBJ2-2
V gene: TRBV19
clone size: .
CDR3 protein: CASSIGVGGSNTGELFF
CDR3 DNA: TGTGCCAGTAGTATAGGGGTTGGAGGGTCGAACACCGGGGAGCTGTTTTTT

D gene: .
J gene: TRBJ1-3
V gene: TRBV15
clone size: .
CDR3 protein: CATADRISGNTIYF
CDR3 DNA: TGTGCCACCGCCGACAGGATCTCTGGAAACACCATATATTTT

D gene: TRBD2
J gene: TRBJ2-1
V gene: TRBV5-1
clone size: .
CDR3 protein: CASSLGTSGYNEQFF
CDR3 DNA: TGCGCCAGCAGCTTGGGTACTAGCGGATACAATGAGCAGTTCTTC

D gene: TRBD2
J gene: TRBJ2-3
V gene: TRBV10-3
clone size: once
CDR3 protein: CAISDLAGGPDTQYF
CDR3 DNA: TGTGCCATCAGTGACCTAGCGGGAGGGCCAGATACGCAGTATTTT

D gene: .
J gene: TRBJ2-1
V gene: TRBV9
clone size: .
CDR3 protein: CASSIGAYNEQFF
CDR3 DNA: TGTGCCAGCAGCATAGGCGCCTACAATGAGCAGTTCTTC

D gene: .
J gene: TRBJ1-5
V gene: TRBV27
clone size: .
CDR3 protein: CASSFGMGNQPQHF
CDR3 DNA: TGTGCCAGCAGTTTCGGAATGGGCAATCAGCCCCAGCATTTT

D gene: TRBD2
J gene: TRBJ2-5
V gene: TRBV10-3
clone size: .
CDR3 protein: CAISPGLAEAGETQYF
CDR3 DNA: TGTGCCATCAGTCCGGGACTAGCGGAGGCGGGAGAGACCCAGTACTTC

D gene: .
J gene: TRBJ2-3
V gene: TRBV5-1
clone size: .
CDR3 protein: CASSLSPTDTQYF
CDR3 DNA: TGCGCCAGCAGCCTGTCTCCCACAGATACGCAGTATTTT

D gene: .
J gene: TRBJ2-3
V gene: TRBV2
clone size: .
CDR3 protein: CASRSMVDTQYF
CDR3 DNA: TGTGCCAGCAGGAGTATGGTAGATACGCAGTATTTT

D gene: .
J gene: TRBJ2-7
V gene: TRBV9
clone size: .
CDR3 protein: CASSRGLLSYEQYF
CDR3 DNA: TGTGCCAGCAGCCGAGGGCTATTGTCCTACGAGCAGTACTTC

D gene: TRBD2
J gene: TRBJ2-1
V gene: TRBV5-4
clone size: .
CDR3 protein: CASSFTSGSYNEQFF
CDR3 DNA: TGTGCCAGCAGCTTCACTAGCGGGTCCTACAATGAGCAGTTCTTC

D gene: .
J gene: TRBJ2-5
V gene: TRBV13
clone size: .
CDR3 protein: CASSFEGRPKETQYF
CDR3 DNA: TGTGCCAGCAGCTTCGAAGGACGACCTAAAGAGACCCAGTACTTC

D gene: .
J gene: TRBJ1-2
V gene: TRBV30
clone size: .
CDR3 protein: CAWSVLGAGSAYGYTF
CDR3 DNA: TGTGCCTGGAGTGTATTAGGCGCAGGCTCAGCCTATGGCTACACCTTC

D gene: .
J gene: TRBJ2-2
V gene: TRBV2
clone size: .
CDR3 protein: CASSPLTTGELFF
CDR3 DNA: TGTGCCAGCAGTCCGCTCACCACCGGGGAGCTGTTTTTT

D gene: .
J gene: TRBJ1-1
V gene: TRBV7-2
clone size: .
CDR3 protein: CASSFAGLNTEAFF
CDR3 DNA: TGTGCCAGCAGCTTTGCGGGGCTGAACACTGAAGCTTTCTTT

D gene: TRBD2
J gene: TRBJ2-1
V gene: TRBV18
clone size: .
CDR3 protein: CASSPLGLAGVGEQFF
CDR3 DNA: TGTGCCAGCTCACCACTCGGACTAGCGGGAGTTGGTGAGCAGTTCTTC

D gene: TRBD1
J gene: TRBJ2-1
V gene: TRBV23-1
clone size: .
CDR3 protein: CASSQDSRTWTGGLDEQFF
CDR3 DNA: TGCGCCAGCAGCCAAGATTCTCGAACTTGGACAGGGGGTTTGGATGAGCAGTTCTTC

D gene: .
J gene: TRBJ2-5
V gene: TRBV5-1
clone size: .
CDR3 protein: CASSSTGTPGETQYF
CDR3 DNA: TGCGCCAGCAGCTCAACCGGGACGCCCGGAGAGACCCAGTACTTC

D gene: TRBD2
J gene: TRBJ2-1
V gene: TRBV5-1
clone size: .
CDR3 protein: CASSEGLAMGNNEQFF
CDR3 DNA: TGCGCCAGCAGCGAGGGACTAGCAATGGGTAACAATGAGCAGTTCTTC

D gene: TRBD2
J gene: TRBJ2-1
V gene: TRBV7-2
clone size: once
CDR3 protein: CASRQASGSYNEQFF
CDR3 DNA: TGTGCCAGCCGACAAGCTAGCGGGAGTTACAATGAGCAGTTCTTC

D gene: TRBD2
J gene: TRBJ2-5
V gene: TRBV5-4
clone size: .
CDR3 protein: CASSLGLAGVEGKTQYF
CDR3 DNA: TGTGCCAGCAGCTTGGGGCTAGCGGGAGTTGAGGGAAAGACCCAGTACTTC

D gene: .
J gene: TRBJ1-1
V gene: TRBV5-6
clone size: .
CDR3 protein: CASSLFQLTEAFF
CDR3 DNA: TGTGCCAGCAGCTTGTTCCAGCTAACTGAAGCTTTCTTT

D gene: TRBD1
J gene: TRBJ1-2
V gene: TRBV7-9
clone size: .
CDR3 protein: CASSDQGADGYTF
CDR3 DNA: TGTGCCAGCAGCGACCAGGGGGCAGATGGCTACACCTTC

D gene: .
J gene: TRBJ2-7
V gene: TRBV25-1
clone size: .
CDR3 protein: CASSESPGTTSYEQYF
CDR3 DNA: TGTGCCAGCAGTGAATCCCCAGGGACCACCTCCTACGAGCAGTACTTC

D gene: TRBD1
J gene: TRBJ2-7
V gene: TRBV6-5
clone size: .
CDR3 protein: CASRPTGGSPYEQYF
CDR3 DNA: TGTGCCAGCAGGCCCACAGGGGGCTCACCCTACGAGCAGTACTTC

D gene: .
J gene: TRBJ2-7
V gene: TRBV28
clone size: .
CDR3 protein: CASSLNSYEQYF
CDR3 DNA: TGTGCCAGCTCTCTCAACTCCTACGAGCAGTACTTC

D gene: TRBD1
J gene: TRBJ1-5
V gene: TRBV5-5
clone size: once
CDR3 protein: CASSRWGTGENQPQHF
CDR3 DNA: TGTGCCAGCAGCAGGTGGGGGACAGGGGAAAATCAGCCCCAGCATTTT

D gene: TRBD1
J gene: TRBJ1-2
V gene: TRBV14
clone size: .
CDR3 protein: CASSHRQGYGYTF
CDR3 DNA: TGTGCCAGCAGCCATAGACAGGGCTATGGCTACACCTTC

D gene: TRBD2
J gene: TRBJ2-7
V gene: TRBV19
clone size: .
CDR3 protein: CASSATGTTSGSIDEQYF
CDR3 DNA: TGTGCCAGTAGTGCAACAGGGACAACTAGCGGGAGTATCGACGAGCAGTACTTC

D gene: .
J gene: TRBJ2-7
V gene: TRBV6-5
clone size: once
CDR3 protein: CASSSLAGARGEQYF
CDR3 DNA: TGTGCCAGCAGTTCCTTAGCCGGGGCTAGAGGCGAGCAGTACTTC

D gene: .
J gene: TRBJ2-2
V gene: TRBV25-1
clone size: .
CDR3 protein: CASSEIGRGLMDTGELFF
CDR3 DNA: TGTGCCAGCAGTGAAATCGGCAGGGGACTGATGGACACCGGGGAGCTGTTTTTT

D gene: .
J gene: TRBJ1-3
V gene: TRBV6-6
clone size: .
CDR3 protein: CASSFRDIRGNTIYF
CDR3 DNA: TGTGCCAGCAGTTTCCGGGACATTCGTGGAAACACCATATATTTT

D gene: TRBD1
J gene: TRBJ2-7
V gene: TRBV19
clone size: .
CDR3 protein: CASSPSRTGGSYEQYF
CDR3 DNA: TGTGCCAGTAGTCCCTCCCGGACAGGGGGCTCCTACGAGCAGTACTTC

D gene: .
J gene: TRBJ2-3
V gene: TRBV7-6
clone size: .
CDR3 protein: CASSPPRGTQYF
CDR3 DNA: TGTGCCAGCAGCCCTCCGAGAGGTACGCAGTATTTT

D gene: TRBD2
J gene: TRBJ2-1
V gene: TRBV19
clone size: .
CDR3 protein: CASRSGRVYNEQFF
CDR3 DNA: TGTGCCTCCCGTAGCGGGAGAGTTTACAATGAGCAGTTCTTC

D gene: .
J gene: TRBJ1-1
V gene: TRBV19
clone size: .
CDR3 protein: CASSSDSFSEAFF
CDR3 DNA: TGTGCCAGTAGTTCGGACTCCTTTTCTGAAGCTTTCTTT

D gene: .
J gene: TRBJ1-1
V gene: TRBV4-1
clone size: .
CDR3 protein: CASSQDESANTEAFF
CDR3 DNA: TGCGCCAGCAGCCAAGATGAGTCGGCAAACACTGAAGCTTTCTTT

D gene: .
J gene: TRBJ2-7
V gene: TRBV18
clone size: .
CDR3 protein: CASSPRQEPYEQYF
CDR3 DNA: TGTGCCAGCTCACCCCGGCAGGAGCCCTACGAGCAGTACTTC

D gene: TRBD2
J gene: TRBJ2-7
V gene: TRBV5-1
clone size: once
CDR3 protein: CASSSLTSGSYEQYF
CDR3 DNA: TGCGCCAGCAGCTCCCTGACTAGCGGCTCCTACGAGCAGTACTTC

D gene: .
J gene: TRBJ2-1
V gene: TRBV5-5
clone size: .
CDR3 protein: CASSLDSYNEQFF
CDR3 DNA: TGTGCCAGCAGCTTGGACTCCTACAATGAGCAGTTCTTC

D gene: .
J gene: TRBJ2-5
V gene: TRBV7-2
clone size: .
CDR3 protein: CASSLEGVRETQYF
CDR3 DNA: TGTGCCAGCAGCTTAGAAGGGGTAAGGGAGACCCAGTACTTC

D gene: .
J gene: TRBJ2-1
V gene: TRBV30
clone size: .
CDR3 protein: CAWAPDIFYNEQFF
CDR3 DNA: TGTGCCTGGGCCCCGGACATATTCTACAATGAGCAGTTCTTC

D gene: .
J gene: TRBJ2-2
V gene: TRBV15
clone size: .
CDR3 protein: CATSELNRASNTGELFF
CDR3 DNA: TGTGCCACCAGCGAGCTCAACCGGGCTTCGAACACCGGGGAGCTGTTTTTT

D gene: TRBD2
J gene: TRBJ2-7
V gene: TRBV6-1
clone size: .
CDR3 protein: CASRGLAGGSHEQYF
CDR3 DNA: TGTGCCAGCAGAGGACTAGCGGGAGGTAGCCACGAGCAGTACTTC

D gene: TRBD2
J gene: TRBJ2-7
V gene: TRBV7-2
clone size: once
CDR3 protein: CASTSRAGGSYEQYF
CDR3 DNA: TGTGCCAGCACCTCTAGGGCGGGAGGCTCCTACGAGCAGTACTTC

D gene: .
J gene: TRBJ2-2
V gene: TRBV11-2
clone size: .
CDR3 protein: CASGGLRGGIGAGELFF
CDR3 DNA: TGTGCCAGTGGGGGCCTGAGGGGTGGCATCGGCGCCGGGGAGCTGTTTTTT